A single sample gave rise to the 14 T cell receptor beta chains below, sequenced in a study of blood T cell repertoires in COVID-19. Clones were read by immunoSEQ multiplex PCR, and TCRdb kept only the in-frame ones, dropping some. The table includes tens of thousands of clones, over 75% detected once. Sequencing used peripheral blood. The receptors were gathered from a woman in her fifties or sixties with acute or convalescent COVID-19.

The chain is built from TRBV28 and TRBJ1-3, with D perhaps matching TRBD1 (5 bases). The germline V and J ends were trimmed by 5 bases and 0 bases, with 17 bases remaining between them. Germline assignment: CDR1 MDHEN and CDR2 SYDVKM. CDR3 length: 17 residues. Written as DNA, the CDR3 is TGTGCCAGCAGTCCGCACTCTCTTAGGGGCTCTGGAAACACCATATATTTT. Translating gives CASSPHSLRGSGNTIYF.

The J gene is TRBJ1-6, the V gene TRBV13; D ambiguous. The CDR3 spans 15 residues. Trimming left V 0 bases short and J 6 bases short, with 9 bases between. Looked up from germline, CDR1 is PRHDT and CDR2 is FYEKMQ (reference sequence). The CDR3 nucleotides read TGTGCCAGCAGCTTAGGCCCGGGGTCTAATTCACCCCTCCACTTT. Translated: CASSLGPGSNSPLHF. The full variable domain, in which reference TRBV13 and TRBJ1-6 provide the parts outside the CDR3, is AAGVIQSPRHLIKEKRETATLKCYPIPRHDTVYWYQQGPGQDPQFLISFYEKMQSDKGSIPDRFSAQQFSDYHSELNMSSLELGDSALYFCASSLGPGSNSPLHFGNGTRLTVT.

The V call is TRBV6-5, the J call TRBJ1-5; D is uncertain. V was shortened by 5 bases and J by 6 bases, with 8 bases between the two germline ends. The CDR3 has 12 amino acids. CDR1 is MNHEY, CDR2 SVGAGI, per germline. The CDR3 DNA is TGTGCCAGCAGTCACCGGGGTCAGCCCCAGCATTTT. This codes for CASSHRGQPQHF.

This clone is classed as medium-sized. V is TRBV29-1 and J is TRBJ1-2; a weak D match, TRBD1 (6 bases). The CDR3 extends over 13 amino acids. Trimming took off 4 bases at V and 5 bases at J, with 14 bases between the two ends. The germline gives CDR1 SQVTM, CDR2 ANQGSEA. The DNA of the CDR3 is TGCAGCGTTGTCCGGGGGGCAGGTTATGGCTACACCTTC. Encoded protein: CSVVRGAGYGYTF.

The chain employs TRBV13 and TRBJ2-1; 8 bases agree with TRBD2. The CDR3 runs to 16 residues. J was trimmed by 6 bases and V by 3 bases; bases with no gene match: 10. Germline V gene lookup returns CDR1 PRHDT and CDR2 FYEKMQ (reference sequence). In nucleotides, the CDR3 is TGTGCCAGCAGCTTGAAATTACTAGCGGCTAGCAATGAGCAGTTCTTC. Translated: CASSLKLLAASNEQFF.

The rearrangement joins TRBV10-3 to TRBJ1-1; D not resolved. The germline V gene has CDR1 ENHRY and CDR2 SYGVKD. The CDR3 has 15 amino acids. The V gene lost 0 bases and the J gene lost 4 bases, with 12 bases spanning the gap. The CDR3 DNA reads as TGTGCCATCAGTGAGTCAGCCGGCCGAGGCACTGAAGCTTTCTTT. Its translation is CAISESAGRGTEAFF.

The genes are TRBV5-1 and TRBJ1-1, with 8 bases that match TRBD1. From germline, CDR1 is SGHRS and CDR2 YFSETQ. Germline trimming cut 2 bases from V and 1 base from J; bases unmatched to any gene: 4. This CDR3 has 15 residues. The CDR3 DNA reads TGCGCCAGCAGCTTCCAGGGGGCGGAGAACACTGAAGCTTTCTTT. Translation: CASSFQGAENTEAFF.

The chain joins TRBV6-5 to TRBJ2-7, with D perhaps matching TRBD2 (5 bases). Trimming pared 0 bases from V and 6 bases from J, leaving 12 bases between. The CDR3 extends over 14 amino acids. The germline V gene encodes CDR1 MNHEY and CDR2 SVGAGI. CDR3 sequence (DNA): TGTGCCAGCAGTTACTCGAATCGGGGAGCCGAGCAGTACTTC. This translates into CASSYSNRGAEQYF.

This clone came up a few times. The CDR3 region is CSASSNAGQGYGYTF. For the CDR3, the DNA is TGCAGTGCTAGTTCAAACGCGGGACAGGGTTATGGCTACACCTTC. This chain links TRBV20-1 with TRBJ1-2; 9 nucleotides line up with TRBD1. CDR3 length: 15 residues. CDR1 is DFQATT, CDR2 SNEGSKA, per germline (reference sequence). V trimming: 3 bases; J trimming: 5 bases; junction bases outside the gene matches: 10.

As for this clone: The same CDR3 arises from other DNA sequences in this sample as well. This chain joins TRBV19 and TRBJ2-7, with D tentatively TRBD2 (5 bases). This CDR3 has 13 amino acids. The germline V and J ends were trimmed by 0 bases and 7 bases, with 10 bases remaining between them. Per the germline V gene, CDR1 is LNHDA and CDR2 is SQIVND (reference sequence). CDR3 nucleotides: TGTGCCAGTAGTATAGACAGCGGAGGAGAGCAGTACTTC. Residues: CASSIDSGGEQYF.

This clone was recorded a few times. The gene calls are TRBV5-6 and TRBJ2-5; 9 positions match TRBD2. The V and J ends lost 2 bases and 4 bases, in that order; junction bases with no gene match: 3. The CDR3 spans 14 residues. Per the germline V gene, CDR1 is SGHDT and CDR2 is YYEEEE. CDR3 DNA: TGTGCCAGCAGCTTTAGCGGGGGTGGAGAGACCCAGTACTTC. Amino acid sequence: CASSFSGGGETQYF.

The rearrangement links TRBV4-2 to TRBJ2-7, with 7 bases identical to TRBD1. CDR1 is LGHNA and CDR2 is YNFKEQ in the germline V gene. The CDR3 covers 16 residues. V dropped 0 bases and J dropped 0; count of bases not matched to a gene: 5. DNA of the CDR3: TGTGCCAGCAGCCAAGATTACGGGGACAGCTCCTACGAGCAGTACTTC. Protein: CASSQDYGDSSYEQYF.

A single count supports this clone. V gene TRBV18 combines with J gene TRBJ2-7; 7 bases agree with TRBD2. Germline V gene data show CDR1 as KGHSH and CDR2 as LQKENI. V lost 3 bases to trimming and J lost 0 bases; unmatched junction nucleotides: 2. This CDR3 is 14 amino acids long. CDR3 loop: CASSPSGASYEQYF. For the CDR3, the DNA is TGTGCCAGCTCACCCAGCGGGGCCTCCTACGAGCAGTACTTC.

The rearrangement uses TRBV19 and TRBJ1-1; TRBD1 aligns across 9 bases. V was clipped by 6 bases and J by 5 bases; unmatched bases: 13. Germline-derived CDR1 and CDR2 are LNHDA and SQIVND (reference sequence). The CDR3 loop spans 16 amino acids. CDR3 coding DNA: TGTGCCAGTAGGTCCCCCCCGGGACAGGGAGGAACTGAAGCTTTCTTT. Translated, it gives CASRSPPGQGGTEAFF.